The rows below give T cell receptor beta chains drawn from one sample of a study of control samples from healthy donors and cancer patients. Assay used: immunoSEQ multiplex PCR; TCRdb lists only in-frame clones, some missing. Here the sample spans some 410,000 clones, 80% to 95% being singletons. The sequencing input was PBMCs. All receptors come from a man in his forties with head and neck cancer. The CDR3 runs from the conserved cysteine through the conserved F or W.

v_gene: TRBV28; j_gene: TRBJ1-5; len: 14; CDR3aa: CASRVHASNQPQHF
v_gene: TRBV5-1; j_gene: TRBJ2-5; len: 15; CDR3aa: CASSYDRPIQETQYF
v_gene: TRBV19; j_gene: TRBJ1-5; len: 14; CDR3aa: CASSSRGRDQPQHF
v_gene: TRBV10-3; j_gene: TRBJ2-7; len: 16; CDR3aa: CAISEKDSATTYEQYF
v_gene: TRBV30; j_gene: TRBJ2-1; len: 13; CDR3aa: CAWSVGGGNEQFF
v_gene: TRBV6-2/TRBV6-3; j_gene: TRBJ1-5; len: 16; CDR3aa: CASRYEGSRFNQPQHF
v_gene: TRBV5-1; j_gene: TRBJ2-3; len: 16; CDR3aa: CASSTGFTPSTDTQYF
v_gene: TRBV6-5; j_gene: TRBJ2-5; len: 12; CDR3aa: CASSYGWETQYF
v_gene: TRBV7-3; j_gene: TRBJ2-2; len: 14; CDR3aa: CASRGAGGTGELFF
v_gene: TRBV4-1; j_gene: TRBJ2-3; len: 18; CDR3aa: CASSLGTRSSVRTDTQYF
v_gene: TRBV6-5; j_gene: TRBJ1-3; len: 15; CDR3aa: CASSSRDRDRNTIYF